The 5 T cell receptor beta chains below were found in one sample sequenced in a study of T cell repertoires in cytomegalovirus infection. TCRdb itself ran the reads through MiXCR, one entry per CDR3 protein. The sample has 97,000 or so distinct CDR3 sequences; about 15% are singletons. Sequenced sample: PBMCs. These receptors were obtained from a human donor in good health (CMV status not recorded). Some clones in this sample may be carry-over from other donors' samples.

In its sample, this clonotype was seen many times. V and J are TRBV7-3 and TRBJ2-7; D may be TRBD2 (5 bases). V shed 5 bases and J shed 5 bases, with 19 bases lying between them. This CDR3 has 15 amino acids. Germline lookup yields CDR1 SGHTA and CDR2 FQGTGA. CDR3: CASSPTGNEVDEQYF. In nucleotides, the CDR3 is TGTGCCAGCAGCCCAACGGGGAATGAAGTCGACGAGCAGTACTTC.

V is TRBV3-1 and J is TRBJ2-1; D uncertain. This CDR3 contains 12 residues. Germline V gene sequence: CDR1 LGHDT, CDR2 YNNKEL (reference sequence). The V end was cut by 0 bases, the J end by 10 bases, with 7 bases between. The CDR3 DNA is TGTGCCAGCAGCCAAGATCTGAGGGAGCAGTTCTTC. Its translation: CASSQDLREQFF.

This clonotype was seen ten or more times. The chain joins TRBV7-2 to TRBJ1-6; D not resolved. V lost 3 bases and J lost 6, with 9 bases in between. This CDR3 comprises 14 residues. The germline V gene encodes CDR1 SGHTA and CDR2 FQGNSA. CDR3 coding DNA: TGTGCCAGCAGCTTCGTCATTGGTAATTCACCCCTCCACTTT. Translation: CASSFVIGNSPLHF.

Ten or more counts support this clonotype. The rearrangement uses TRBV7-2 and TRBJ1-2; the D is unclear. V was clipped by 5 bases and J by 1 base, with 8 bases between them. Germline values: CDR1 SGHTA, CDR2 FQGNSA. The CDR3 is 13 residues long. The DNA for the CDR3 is TGTGCCAGCAGCGGCGGTGGTAACTATGGCTACACCTTC. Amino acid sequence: CASSGGGNYGYTF.

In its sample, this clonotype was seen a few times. The DNA of the CDR3 is TGTGCCAGCAGCCAAGATCCGGGGGGGGGGGCAGATACGCAGTATTTT. Its translation is CASSQDPGGGADTQYF. V gene TRBV3-1 combines with J gene TRBJ2-3; 8 positions match TRBD2. V was pared by 0 bases and J by 4 bases, with 6 bases of the junction left unmatched. This CDR3 is 16 amino acids long. Germline V gives CDR1 LGHDT, CDR2 YNNKEL (reference sequence).